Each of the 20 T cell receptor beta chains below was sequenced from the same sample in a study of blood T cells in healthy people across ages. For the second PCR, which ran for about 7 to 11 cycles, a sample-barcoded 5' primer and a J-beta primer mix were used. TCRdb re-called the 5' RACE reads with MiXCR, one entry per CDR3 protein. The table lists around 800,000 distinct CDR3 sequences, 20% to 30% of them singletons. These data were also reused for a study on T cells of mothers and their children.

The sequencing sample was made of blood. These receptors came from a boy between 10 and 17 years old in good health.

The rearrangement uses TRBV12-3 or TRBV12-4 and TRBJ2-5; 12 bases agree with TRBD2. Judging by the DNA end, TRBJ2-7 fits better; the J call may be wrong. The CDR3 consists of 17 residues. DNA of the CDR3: TGTGCCAGCAGAAGAACTAGCGGGGGGCTAGTATCCCTCGAGCAGTACTTC. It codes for CASRRTSGGLVSLEQYF.

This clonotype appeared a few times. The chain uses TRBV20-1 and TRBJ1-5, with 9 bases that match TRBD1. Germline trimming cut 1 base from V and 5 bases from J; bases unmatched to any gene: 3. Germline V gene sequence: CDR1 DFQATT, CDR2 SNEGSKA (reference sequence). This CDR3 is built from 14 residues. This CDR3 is CSARGTGEYQPQHF. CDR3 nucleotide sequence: TGCAGTGCTAGAGGGACAGGGGAATATCAGCCCCAGCATTTT.

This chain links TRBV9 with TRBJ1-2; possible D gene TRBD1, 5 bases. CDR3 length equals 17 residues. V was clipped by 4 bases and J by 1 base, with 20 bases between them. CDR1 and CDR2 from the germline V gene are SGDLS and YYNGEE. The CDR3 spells CASSPAGDFKVNYGYTF. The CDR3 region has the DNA TGTGCCAGCAGCCCAGCGGGGGATTTTAAAGTTAACTATGGCTACACCTTC.

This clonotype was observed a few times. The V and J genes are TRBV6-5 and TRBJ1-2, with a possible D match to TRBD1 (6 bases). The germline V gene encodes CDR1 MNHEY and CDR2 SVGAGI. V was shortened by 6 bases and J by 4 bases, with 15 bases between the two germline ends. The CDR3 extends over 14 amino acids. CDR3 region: CASRRTAGGYGYTF. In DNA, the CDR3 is TGTGCCAGCAGACGGACAGCCGGAGGCTATGGCTACACCTTC.

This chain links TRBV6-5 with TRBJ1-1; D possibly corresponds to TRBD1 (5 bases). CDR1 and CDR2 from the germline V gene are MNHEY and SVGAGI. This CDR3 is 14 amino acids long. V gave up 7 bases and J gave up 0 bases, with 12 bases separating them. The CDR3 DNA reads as TGTGCCAGCACCCCGGGACGGGTGAACACTGAAGCTTTCTTT. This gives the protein CASTPGRVNTEAFF.

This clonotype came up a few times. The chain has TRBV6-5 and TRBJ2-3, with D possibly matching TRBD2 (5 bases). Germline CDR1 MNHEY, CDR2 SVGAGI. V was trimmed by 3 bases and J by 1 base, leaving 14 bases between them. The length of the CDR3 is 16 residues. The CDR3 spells CASSYYGSRGTDTQYF. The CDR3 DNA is TGTGCCAGCAGTTATTATGGATCGCGGGGCACAGATACGCAGTATTTT.

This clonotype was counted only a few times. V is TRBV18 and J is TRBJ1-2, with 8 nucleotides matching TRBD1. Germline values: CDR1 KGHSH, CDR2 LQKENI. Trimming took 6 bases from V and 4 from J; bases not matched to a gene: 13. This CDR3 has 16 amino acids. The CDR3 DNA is TGTGCCAGCTCGCCCCAAGGACAGGGCCGGGTCTATGGCTACACCTTC. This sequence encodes CASSPQGQGRVYGYTF.

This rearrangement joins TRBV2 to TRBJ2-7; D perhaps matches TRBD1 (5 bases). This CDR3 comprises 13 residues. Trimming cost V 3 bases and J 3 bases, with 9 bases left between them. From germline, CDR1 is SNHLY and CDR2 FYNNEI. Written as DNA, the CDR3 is TGTGCCAGCAGTGAGGGGCAGATCTACGAGCAGTACTTC. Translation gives CASSEGQIYEQYF. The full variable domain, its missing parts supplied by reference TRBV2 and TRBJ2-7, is EPEVTQTPSHQVTQMGQEVILRCVPISNHLYFYWYRQILGQKVEFLVSFYNNEISEKSEIFDDQFSVERPDGSNFTLKIRSTKLEDSAMYFCASSEGQIYEQYFGPGTRLTVT.

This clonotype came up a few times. Here the CDR3 DNA reads TGTGCCAGCAGCCGCGGACTAGCGGGGAACACAGATACGCAGTATTTT. Residues: CASSRGLAGNTDTQYF. The gene calls are TRBV7-8 and TRBJ2-3; TRBD2 agrees at 12 bases. Trimming took 5 bases from V and 2 from J; bases not matched to a gene: 5. Per the germline V gene, CDR1 is SGHVS and CDR2 is FQNEAQ. There are 16 residues in the CDR3.

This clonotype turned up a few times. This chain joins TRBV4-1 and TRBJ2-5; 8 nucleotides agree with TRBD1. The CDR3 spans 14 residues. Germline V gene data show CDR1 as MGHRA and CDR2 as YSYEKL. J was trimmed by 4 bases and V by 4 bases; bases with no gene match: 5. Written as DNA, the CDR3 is TGCGCCAGCAGCCCCTCCAGGGGGCGAGAGACCCAGTACTTC. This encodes CASSPSRGRETQYF.

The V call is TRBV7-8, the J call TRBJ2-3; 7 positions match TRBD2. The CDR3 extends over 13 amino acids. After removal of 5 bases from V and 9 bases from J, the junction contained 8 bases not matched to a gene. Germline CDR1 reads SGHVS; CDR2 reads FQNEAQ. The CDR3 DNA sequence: TGTGCCAGCAGCAGCGGGACCATGGGGACGCAGTATTTT. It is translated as CASSSGTMGTQYF.

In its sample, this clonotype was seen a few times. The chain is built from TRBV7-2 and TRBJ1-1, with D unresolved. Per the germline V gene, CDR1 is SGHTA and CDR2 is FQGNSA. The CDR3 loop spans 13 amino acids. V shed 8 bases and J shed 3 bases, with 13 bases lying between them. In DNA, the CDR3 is TGTGCCAGCGCATTACGAGTGGACACTGAAGCTTTCTTT. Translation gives CASALRVDTEAFF. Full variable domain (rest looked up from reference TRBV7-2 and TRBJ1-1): GAGVSQSPSNKVTEKGKDVELRCDPISGHTALYWYRQSLGQGLEFLIYFQGNSAPDKSGLPSDRFSAERTGGSVSTLTIQRTQQEDSAVYLCASALRVDTEAFFGQGTRLTVV.

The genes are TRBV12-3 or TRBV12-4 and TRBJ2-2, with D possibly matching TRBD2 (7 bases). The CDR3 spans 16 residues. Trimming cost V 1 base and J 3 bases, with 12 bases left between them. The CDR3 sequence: CASSLEGGADTGELFF. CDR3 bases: TGTGCCAGCAGTTTAGAGGGGGGGGCCGACACCGGGGAGCTGTTTTTT.

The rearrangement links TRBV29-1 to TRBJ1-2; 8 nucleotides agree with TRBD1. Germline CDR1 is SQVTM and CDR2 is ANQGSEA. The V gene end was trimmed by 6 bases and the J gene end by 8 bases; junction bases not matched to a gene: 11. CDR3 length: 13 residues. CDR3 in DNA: TGCAGCGTGGGAGGGCAGGGGGCATACGGCTACACCTTC. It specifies CSVGGQGAYGYTF.

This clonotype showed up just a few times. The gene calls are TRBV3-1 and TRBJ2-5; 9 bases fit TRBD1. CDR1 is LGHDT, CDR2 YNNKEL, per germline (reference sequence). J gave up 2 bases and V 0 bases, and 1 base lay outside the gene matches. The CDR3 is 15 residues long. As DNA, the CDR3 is TGTGCCAGCAGCCAAGATGACAGGGGGCAAGAGACCCAGTACTTC. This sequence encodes CASSQDDRGQETQYF.

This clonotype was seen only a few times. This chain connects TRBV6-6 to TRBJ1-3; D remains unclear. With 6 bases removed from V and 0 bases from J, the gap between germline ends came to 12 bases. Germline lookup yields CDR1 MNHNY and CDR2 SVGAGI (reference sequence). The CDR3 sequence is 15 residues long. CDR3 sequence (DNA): TGTGCCAGCAGGCCGGGGAGGTACTCTGGAAACACCATATATTTT. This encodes CASRPGRYSGNTIYF.

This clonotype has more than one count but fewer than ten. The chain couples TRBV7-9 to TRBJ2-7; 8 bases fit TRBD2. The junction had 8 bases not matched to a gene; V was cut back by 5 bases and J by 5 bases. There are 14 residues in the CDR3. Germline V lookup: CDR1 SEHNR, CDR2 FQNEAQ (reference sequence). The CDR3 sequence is CASSRGGEWNEQYF. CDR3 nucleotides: TGTGCCAGCAGCCGGGGGGGGGAATGGAACGAGCAGTACTTC.

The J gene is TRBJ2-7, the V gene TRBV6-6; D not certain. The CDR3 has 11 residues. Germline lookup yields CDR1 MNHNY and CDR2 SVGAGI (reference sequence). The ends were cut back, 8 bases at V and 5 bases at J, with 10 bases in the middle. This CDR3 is CASGEGNEQYF. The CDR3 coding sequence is TGTGCCAGCGGTGAAGGGAACGAGCAGTACTTC.

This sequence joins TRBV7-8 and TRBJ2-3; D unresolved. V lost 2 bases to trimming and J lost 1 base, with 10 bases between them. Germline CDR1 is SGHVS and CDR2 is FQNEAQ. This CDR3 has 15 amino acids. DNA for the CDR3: TGTGCCAGCAGCTTACTAATTCCCGGCACAGATACGCAGTATTTT. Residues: CASSLLIPGTDTQYF.

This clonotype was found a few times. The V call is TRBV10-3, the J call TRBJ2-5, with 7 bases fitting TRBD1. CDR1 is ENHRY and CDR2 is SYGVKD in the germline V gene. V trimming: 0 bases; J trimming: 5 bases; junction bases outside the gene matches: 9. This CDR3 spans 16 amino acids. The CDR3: CAISESAAGGHETQYF. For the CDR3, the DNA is TGTGCCATCAGTGAGTCTGCGGCAGGGGGACATGAGACCCAGTACTTC.